These T cell receptor beta chains were read from a single sample in a study of vaccination and CD4 T cells after COVID-19. These receptors are not linked to any known antigen. TCRdb recomputed calls from the PCR reads with MiXCR, one row per CDR3 protein. In the table there are 12,000 or so distinct CDR3 sequences, roughly 60% of which are singletons. The sequencing input was CD4+ T cells from blood, cultured in vitro. These receptors all stem from a human donor who had recovered from COVID-19. Both conserved end residues are part of each CDR3. A D gene is named only where the DNA matches it firmly. Size values are once, few and many counts, or a class for expanded clones, and some rows have none.

TRBJ2-3 | TRBV6-2/TRBV6-3 | few | TRBD2 | CASGDSGSVYTQYF | TGTGCCAGCGGGGATAGCGGGAGCGTGTATACGCAGTATTTT
TRBJ2-6 | TRBV5-4 | - | - | CASSLAWWGSGANVLTF | TGTGCCAGCAGCTTGGCTTGGTGGGGGTCGGGGGCCAACGTCCTGACTTTC
TRBJ2-4 | TRBV28 | once | - | CASTSENIQYF | TGTGCCAGCACCAGTGAAAACATTCAGTACTTC
TRBJ2-2 | TRBV19 | - | TRBD2 | CASSPLWTSGRELFF | TGTGCCAGTAGTCCCCTTTGGACTAGCGGAAGGGAGCTGTTTTTT
TRBJ2-7 | TRBV11-2 | - | TRBD1 | CASSSAGAGGYEQYF | TGTGCCAGCAGCTCAGCAGGGGCAGGGGGCTACGAGCAGTACTTC
TRBJ1-2 | TRBV20-1 | few | - | CSASIWGSDGYTF | TGCAGTGCTAGCATTTGGGGTTCTGATGGCTACACCTTC
TRBJ1-5 | TRBV20-1 | - | - | CSASLEGRNNQPQHF | TGCAGTGCTAGTTTAGAGGGAAGAAACAATCAGCCCCAGCATTTT
TRBJ2-5 | TRBV24-1 | - | TRBD2 | CATSDSGTSGSQAQYF | TGTGCCACCAGTGATTCCGGGACTAGCGGGTCCCAAGCCCAGTACTTC
TRBJ2-1 | TRBV6-1 | once | TRBD2 | CASTTGSGGYGNEQFF | TGTGCCAGCACCACAGGGAGCGGGGGGTACGGGAATGAGCAGTTCTTC
TRBJ1-6 | TRBV7-9 | few | - | CASSLLGPGQNSPLHF | TGTGCCAGCAGCCTTCTGGGACCGGGTCAAAATTCACCCCTCCACTTT
TRBJ2-2 | TRBV2 | once | TRBD1 | CASSVDRDNTGELFF | TGTGCCAGCAGTGTGGACAGGGACAACACCGGGGAGCTGTTTTTT
TRBJ2-1 | TRBV2 | - | TRBD2 | CASSDGLGLAGWQFF | TGTGCCAGCAGTGATGGACTCGGACTAGCGGGATGGCAGTTCTTC
TRBJ2-1 | TRBV20-1 | - | TRBD1 | CSARVRRTGDGYNEQFF | TGCAGTGCTAGAGTTCGTCGTACAGGGGACGGGTACAATGAGCAGTTCTTC
TRBJ2-5 | TRBV24-1 | once | TRBD2 | CATSDQSGNRETQYF | TGTGCCACCAGTGATCAAAGCGGGAATAGAGAGACCCAGTACTTC
TRBJ2-3 | TRBV6-4 | - | TRBD1 | CASSDGTGGTDTQYF | TGTGCCAGCAGTGATGGGACAGGGGGCACAGATACGCAGTATTTT
TRBJ1-6 | TRBV7-9 | - | - | CASSLHRDPGAPLHF | TGTGCCAGCAGCCTCCACCGGGACCCCGGAGCACCCCTCCACTTT